One sample yielded the 4 T cell receptor beta chains listed below, sequenced in a study of identical twins. A single record per CDR3 protein comes from TCRdb applying MiXCR to the 5' RACE reads. The table has approximately 690,000 distinct CDR3 sequences, 5.5% to 7.5% seen once; the top ten hold 1.5% to 2%. Sequenced material: naive T cells sorted from blood. These receptors all stem from a man in his late teens or twenties in good health.

This clonotype showed up many times. The rearrangement joins TRBV12-3 or TRBV12-4 to TRBJ2-2; tentatively, D is TRBD1 (6 bases). The CDR3 consists of 12 residues. V lost 11 bases and J lost 5, with 12 bases in between. The CDR3 nucleotides read TGTGCCGGCGCAGGGGTTACCGGGGAGCTGTTTTTT. Residues: CAGAGVTGELFF.

The V and J genes are TRBV10-1 and TRBJ2-7; no reliable D call. CDR1 is WNHNN and CDR2 is SYGVQD in the germline V gene (reference sequence). V was shortened by 7 bases and J by 5 bases, with 15 bases between the two germline ends. The CDR3 is 13 residues long. This CDR3 reads CASTEAESDEQYV. The CDR3 DNA sequence: TGCGCCAGCACAGAGGCGGAGTCTGACGAGCAGTACGTC.

This clonotype was recorded many times. V and J are TRBV12-3 or TRBV12-4 and TRBJ1-1, with 7 bases matching TRBD1. The CDR3 extends over 15 amino acids. With V trimmed by 5 bases and J by 5 bases, 11 bases remained unmatched. The DNA for the CDR3 is TGTGCCAGCAGTGCAAGGCGTCAGGGGGAGACTGAAGCTTTCTTT. It encodes CASSARRQGETEAFF.

This clonotype was detected many times. The gene calls are TRBV12-3 or TRBV12-4 and TRBJ2-1; 7 bases are shared with TRBD1. The V and J ends lost 7 bases and 6 bases, in that order; junction bases with no gene match: 9. This CDR3 comprises 14 residues. CDR3 residues: CASTSQGSLNEQFF. The CDR3 DNA is TGTGCCAGCACCTCACAGGGGAGTCTCAATGAGCAGTTCTTC.